This T cell receptor beta chain stems from a study of blood T cell repertoires in COVID-19. Study details: Samples of COVID-19 (acute and convalescent) were obtained from the United States, Italy and Spain.

The CDR3 sequence is 13 residues long. From germline, CDR1 is LGHDT and CDR2 YNNKEL (reference sequence). V was cut by 4 bases and J by 6 bases, with 12 bases left in between. Per the authors' pipeline: Reference gene primer amplification in the assay estimated nucleated cell counts. TCRdb keeps only in-frame clones here, not all; method: immunoSEQ multiplex PCR. Clonal size and the V and J genes are those of that table, whereas D and trimming came from the DNA. In the table there are 200,000 to 300,000 clones, around 89% of which are singletons. This receptor was taken from a man between 60 and 70 years old who had recovered from COVID-19. The chain uses TRBV3-1 (or the pseudogene TRBV3-2) and TRBJ1-1; possibly TRBD1 for D (6 bases). The sample consisted of peripheral blood. The CDR3 nucleotides read TGTGCCAGCAGCCCTAGGGGGTTGGCTGAAGCTTTCTTT. As protein: CASSPRGLAEAFF.